This T cell receptor (beta chain) was recovered during a study of cytotoxic CD8 clonotypes in ibrutinib-treated CLL. As for the study in general: Response samples were taken after a median roughly twelve months of treatment, range 6 to 36.

Findings and limits, study-wide: Shared public clonotypes were rare, and on treatment they either got smaller or stayed the same. Against age-matched healthy donors, baseline clonality ran higher and tracked circulating CD8+ T-cell counts.

A note on this clone: The antigen is unknown.

Deep sequencing aimed at 1 in 200,000 to 1 in 1 million T cells' resolution. Clones were sequenced by immunoSEQ multiplex PCR, and TCRdb holds only the in-frame ones, with some missing. The sample yields 250,000 or so clones, around three quarters seen once. This TCR was recovered from a human donor with chronic lymphocytic leukemia. This sample comprised PBMCs, obtained after 24 months of ibrutinib treatment.

The CDR3, as DNA: TGTGCCAGCAGTTCACTAGCGGGAGCCTACGAGCAGTACTTC. It codes for CASSSLAGAYEQYF. The rearrangement joins TRBV6-5 to TRBJ2-7, with 11 bases that match TRBD2. Germline V gene data show CDR1 as MNHEY and CDR2 as SVGAGI. V gave up 4 bases and J gave up 2 bases; unmatched junction bases: 1. There are 14 residues in the CDR3.